A selection of T cell receptor beta chains follows, all from one sample in a study of blood T cell repertoires in COVID-19. The repertoire was sequenced with immunoSEQ multiplex PCR; TCRdb's copy has only in-frame clones and lacks some. The table lists 150,000 or so clones, about 92% of them singletons, with 15% to 20% in the top ten. The sample was peripheral blood. These receptors all come from a man in his fifties or sixties with active or convalescent COVID-19. Each CDR3 is given with its conserved first and last residue. A D gene is named only where the DNA matches it firmly. Expanded clones get a size class; other rows say once, few or many, or leave the size out.

J gene	D gene	clone size	V gene	CDR3 DNA	CDR3 protein
TRBJ1-5	TRBD1	few	TRBV7-2	TGTGCCAGCAGCTTAAAGGGCGACAGGGGACGTAGCAATCAGCCCCAGCATTTT	CASSLKGDRGRSNQPQHF
TRBJ1-1	NA	NA	TRBV3-1/TRBV3-2	TGTGCCAGCAGCCAAGTCCCCCGTTTCACTGAAGCTTTCTTT	CASSQVPRFTEAFF
TRBJ1-3	NA	NA	TRBV11-3	TGTGCCAGCAGCTTAGACGGGGACTCTGGAAACACCATATATTTT	CASSLDGDSGNTIYF
TRBJ2-7	TRBD1	NA	TRBV19	TGTGCCAGTAGTATAAGTTTTGGGACAGGAACCTACGAGCAGTACTTC	CASSISFGTGTYEQYF
TRBJ2-7	NA	NA	TRBV18	TGTGCCAGCTCACCATTAGACGGAGCCTACGAGCAGTACTTC	CASSPLDGAYEQYF
TRBJ1-1	NA	once	TRBV10-1	TGCGCCAGCAGCCCCCATGACAGGAACACTGAAGCTTTCTTT	CASSPHDRNTEAFF
TRBJ1-1	TRBD1	NA	TRBV6-4	TGTGCCAGCAGTGACGGAGGGACAGGGAACACTGAAGCTTTCTTT	CASSDGGTGNTEAFF
TRBJ1-1	NA	NA	TRBV25-1	TGTGCCAGCAGCCTACAGGGTCGGAACACTGAAGCTTTCTTT	CASSLQGRNTEAFF
TRBJ2-6	TRBD2	NA	TRBV27	TGTGCCAGCAGCTCAGCGGGAGCTCGTTTCTCTGGGGCCAACGTCCTGACTTTC	CASSSAGARFSGANVLTF
TRBJ2-7	NA	NA	TRBV10-1	TGCGCCAGCAGTTTCTGGGCCCCCCGGTGCGAGCAGTACTTC	CASSFWAPRCEQYF
TRBJ2-7	TRBD1	NA	TRBV6-5	TGTGCCAGCACCTTAGTGACGACAGGGCCCTACGAGCAGTACTTC	CASTLVTTGPYEQYF
TRBJ1-6	TRBD1	few	TRBV7-9	TGTGCCACCGGGACAGATTATTCACCCCTCCACTTT	CATGTDYSPLHF
TRBJ2-5	TRBD2	NA	TRBV27	TGTGCCAGCAACGAGCGGGGGGGCCTCCAAGAGACCCAGTACTTC	CASNERGGLQETQYF
TRBJ1-5	TRBD1	NA	TRBV2	TGTGCCAGCAGTGGACAGGGCTTGAGCAATCAGCCCCAGCATTTT	CASSGQGLSNQPQHF
TRBJ2-7	NA	NA	TRBV7-2	TGTGCCAGCCTTTCTGTACTAGCAGGAAGCTACGAGCAGTACTTC	CASLSVLAGSYEQYF
TRBJ2-7	TRBD2	NA	TRBV2	TGTGCCAGCAGGGGAACGGCTAGCGGGAACGACGAGCAGTACTTC	CASRGTASGNDEQYF
TRBJ2-1	TRBD2	NA	TRBV27	TGTGCCAGCAGCTTAGCGGGAAACTCCTACAATGAGCAGTTCTTC	CASSLAGNSYNEQFF
TRBJ1-6	NA	few	TRBV6-5	TGTGCCAGCAGCAGGGACTCCTGGAGGTCACCCCTCCACTTT	CASSRDSWRSPLHF
TRBJ2-7	NA	NA	TRBV4-1	TGCGCCAGCAGCCAGGGAGTTGGGGCCTACGAGCAGTACTTC	CASSQGVGAYEQYF
TRBJ2-1	TRBD2	NA	TRBV15	TGTGCCACCAGCAGAACCAAGACTAGCGGGGGGGCGAATGAGCAGTTCTTC	CATSRTKTSGGANEQFF
TRBJ1-2	TRBD1	NA	TRBV10-3	TGTGCCATCAGCTCGGACAGGCCCTATGGCTACACCTTC	CAISSDRPYGYTF
TRBJ2-7	NA	NA	TRBV5-4	TGTGCCAGCAGCTTGGCGACAGGTGACGAGCAGTACTTC	CASSLATGDEQYF
TRBJ1-6	NA	NA	TRBV9	TGTGCCAGCAGCGTAGGACAGGTCAATTCACCCCTCCACTTT	CASSVGQVNSPLHF
TRBJ1-4	NA	NA	TRBV6-4	TGTGCCAGCAGTGAACAGGGATCAACTAATGAAAAACTGTTTTTT	CASSEQGSTNEKLFF
TRBJ2-1	TRBD2	NA	TRBV4-1	TGCGCCAGCAGCCAAGATAATCGGGGGGGATTCGGCAGGAGCTCCTACAATGAGCAGTTCTTC	CASSQDNRGGFGRSSYNEQFF
TRBJ2-2	TRBD2	NA	TRBV4-1	TGCGCCAGCAGCAGGCGACTAGCGGGAGGGAACGGGGAGCTGTTTTTT	CASSRRLAGGNGELFF
TRBJ2-6	TRBD2	NA	TRBV4-1	TGCGCCAGCAGCCAAGATCGAGGGCTAGCGGGAAACTCTGGGGCCAACGTCCTGACTTTC	CASSQDRGLAGNSGANVLTF
TRBJ2-1	NA	NA	TRBV28	TGTGCCAGCAGTCGTAATCCGGGACTGGGCTCCTACAATGAGCAGTTCTTC	CASSRNPGLGSYNEQFF
TRBJ1-4	NA	NA	TRBV9	TGTGCCAGCAGCGCCGGACACTCAACTAATGAAAAACTGTTTTTT	CASSAGHSTNEKLFF
TRBJ1-1	TRBD1	NA	TRBV7-9	TGTGCCAGCAGCCTAGACAGGGGCACTGAAGCTTTCTTT	CASSLDRGTEAFF
TRBJ1-2	TRBD1	NA	TRBV5-1	TGCGCCAGCAGCCCGGGGGACAGAGACTATGGCTACACCTTC	CASSPGDRDYGYTF
TRBJ1-4	NA	few	TRBV15	TGTGCCACCCGACGGACAGCAACTAATGAAAAACTGTTTTTT	CATRRTATNEKLFF
TRBJ2-5	NA	once	TRBV18	TGTGCCAGCTCACCCAAAGAGACCCAGTACTTC	CASSPKETQYF
TRBJ1-6	NA	NA	TRBV4-2	TGTGCCAGCAGCCAAGACAGTTTAGGGGCGCGTGGAGATTCACCCCTCCACTTT	CASSQDSLGARGDSPLHF
TRBJ2-7	NA	NA	TRBV6-5	TGTGCCAGCAGCCTCGTTCCCTACGAGCAGTACTTC	CASSLVPYEQYF
TRBJ2-3	TRBD1	NA	TRBV11-2	TGTGCCAGCAGCCAAGGACAGGGGACAGGGGATACGCAGTATTTT	CASSQGQGTGDTQYF
TRBJ1-2	TRBD1	NA	TRBV3-1/TRBV3-2	TGTGCCAGCAGCCAAGGATCGGACAGGGACCCTTTTAACTATGGCTACACCTTC	CASSQGSDRDPFNYGYTF
TRBJ1-2	NA	NA	TRBV5-6	TGTGCCAGCAGCGGGGGGGCGACTCCTTTTTATGGCTACACCTTC	CASSGGATPFYGYTF
TRBJ2-3	NA	NA	TRBV29-1	TGCAGCGTTGGGGCAGGTCAGACAGATACGCAGTATTTT	CSVGAGQTDTQYF
TRBJ2-5	TRBD2	NA	TRBV14	TGTGCCAGCAGCCAAGATTCGGGCGGGGGGCCCTCGGAGACCCAGTACTTC	CASSQDSGGGPSETQYF
TRBJ1-2	NA	once	TRBV19	TGTGCCAGTGAGGAGCGACGCTATGGCTACACCTTC	CASEERRYGYTF
TRBJ2-2	TRBD2	once	TRBV2	TGTGCCAGCAGTGAAGGCGGGAGGGAGGAGCTGTTTTTT	CASSEGGREELFF
TRBJ2-3	TRBD2	few	TRBV7-9	TGTGCCAGCAGCTTAGGGCTAGCGGAAAAAGATACGCAGTATTTT	CASSLGLAEKDTQYF
TRBJ1-2	TRBD1	NA	TRBV2	TGTGCCAGCAGTGAACGGGGGACAGGGGCCGGCTACACCTTC	CASSERGTGAGYTF
TRBJ1-5	NA	NA	TRBV7-9	TGTGCCAGCAACAATTGGGGGGAACAGCCCCAGCATTTT	CASNNWGEQPQHF
TRBJ2-5	NA	NA	TRBV7-2	TGTGCCAGCAGCTTATTGCGAGGAGTTGGAAGAGAGACCCAGTACTTC	CASSLLRGVGRETQYF
TRBJ1-2	NA	NA	TRBV29-1	TGCAGCGCCCGGATTAGCCCGGCTAACTATGGCTACACCTTC	CSARISPANYGYTF
TRBJ2-3	TRBD2	NA	TRBV2	TGTGCCAGCAGCGCTGGGACTAGCGGGGCGGATACGCAGTATTTT	CASSAGTSGADTQYF
TRBJ1-2	NA	NA	TRBV24-1	TGTGCCACCAGCCCCGGACAGAGCTATGGCTACACCTTC	CATSPGQSYGYTF